The 7 T cell receptor beta chains below all came from one sample that was sequenced in a study of control samples from healthy donors and cancer patients. This table comes from immunoSEQ multiplex PCR, and its TCRdb copy is limited to in-frame clones, with some not included. The repertoire has nearly 40,000 clones, approximately 90% of them found once; the top ten carry 3.6%. Sequenced: blood. The receptor source for this set is a woman aged 50 to 65 in good health.

V is TRBV6-2 or TRBV6-3 and J is TRBJ1-5; possibly TRBD1 for D (6 bases). Germline V CDR1 and CDR2: MNHEY, SVGEGT. The CDR3 extends over 13 amino acids. V was shortened by 2 bases and J by 6 bases, with 8 bases between the two germline ends. The CDR3 bases are TGTGCCAGCAGTTACCAGGGGAGTCAGCCCCAGCATTTT. Its protein product is CASSYQGSQPQHF.

The DNA for the CDR3 is TGTGCCAGCAGGGGACAGAACAGCAATCAGCCCCAGCATTTT. As protein: CASRGQNSNQPQHF. The chain combines TRBV6-5 with TRBJ1-5; TRBD1 matches at 7 bases. V was clipped by 6 bases and J by 1 base; unmatched bases: 3. Germline CDR1 MNHEY, CDR2 SVGAGI. The CDR3 is 14 residues long.

The V gene is TRBV24-1, the J gene TRBJ2-5, with D possibly matching TRBD2 (6 bases). Trimming removed 1 base at V and 4 bases at J, with 18 bases between. There are 17 residues in the CDR3. Germline V gene sequence: CDR1 KGHDR, CDR2 SFDVKD. CDR3 loop: CATSDFRGSEGRETQYF. The DNA for the CDR3 is TGTGCCACCAGTGATTTCCGGGGGAGCGAAGGGCGAGAGACCCAGTACTTC.

This clone occurred a few times. CDR3 in DNA: TGCGCCAGCAGCCCGGGACTAGCGGGGGGATTGCCGCACAATGAGCAGTTCTTC. Protein product: CASSPGLAGGLPHNEQFF. J is TRBJ2-1 and V is TRBV5-1; 15 nucleotides match TRBD2. The CDR3 extends over 18 amino acids. Trimming at V came to 4 bases and at J to 5 bases, leaving 10 bases not matched to a gene. From germline, CDR1 is SGHRS and CDR2 YFSETQ.

The rearrangement uses TRBV7-8 and TRBJ1-1, with D maybe TRBD1 (5 bases). The CDR3 has 15 residues. V lost 6 bases and J lost 6, with 20 bases in between. The V gene's germline CDR1 is SGHVS and CDR2 FQNEAQ. CDR3 region: CASRALGRSRPEAFF. As DNA, the CDR3 is TGTGCCAGCAGAGCCCTGGGGCGGTCACGACCTGAAGCTTTCTTT.

This rearrangement joins TRBV9 to TRBJ2-3; TRBD2 matches at 11 bases. The V gene's germline CDR1 is SGDLS and CDR2 YYNGEE. There are 18 residues in the CDR3. The V and J ends lost 0 bases and 0 bases, in that order; junction bases with no gene match: 6. The CDR3 nucleotides are TGTGCCAGCAGCGTAGAACTAGCGGGGGACCCTAGCACAGATACGCAGTATTTT. It yields the protein CASSVELAGDPSTDTQYF.

This sequence joins TRBV11-2 and TRBJ1-1; TRBD1 aligns across 7 bases. After removal of 3 bases from V and 5 bases from J, the junction contained 3 bases not matched to a gene. The CDR3 consists of 13 residues. CDR1 SGHAT and CDR2 FQNNGV come from the germline V gene. CDR3 in DNA: TGTGCCAGCAGCTTTAGGGGGCTTACTGAAGCTTTCTTT. Its protein product is CASSFRGLTEAFF.